This entry is about one T cell receptor (beta chain). The antigen is unknown. V lost 4 bases, J lost 5 bases, and 14 bases lay in between. The CDR3 sequence is 14 residues long. CDR1 and CDR2 (germline): LGHNA, YSLEER. This entry comes from a study of cytomegalovirus exposure and HLA in healthy donors. Study-level information: Among several hundred genotyped donors, around 80% fell in the Caucasian-associated ancestry cluster. Whole-study results and caveats: Among the CMV-associated chains, three were confirmed in vitro as specific for CMV antigens.

Amplification used 60 Vbeta primers and 13 Jbeta primers. Assay used: immunoSEQ multiplex PCR; TCRdb lists only in-frame clones, some missing. The sample lists 130,000 or so clones, approximately 77% seen once, with 1.1% to 1.5% in the top ten. This clonotype originated in a woman aged 40-49 years in good health and CMV-seronegative. The chain links TRBV4-3 to TRBJ1-1, with D hard to call. The sequenced material came from PBMCs. The CDR3 spells CASSLRGSVTEAFF. The CDR3 DNA is TGCGCCAGCAGCCTAAGAGGGAGTGTAACTGAAGCTTTCTTT.